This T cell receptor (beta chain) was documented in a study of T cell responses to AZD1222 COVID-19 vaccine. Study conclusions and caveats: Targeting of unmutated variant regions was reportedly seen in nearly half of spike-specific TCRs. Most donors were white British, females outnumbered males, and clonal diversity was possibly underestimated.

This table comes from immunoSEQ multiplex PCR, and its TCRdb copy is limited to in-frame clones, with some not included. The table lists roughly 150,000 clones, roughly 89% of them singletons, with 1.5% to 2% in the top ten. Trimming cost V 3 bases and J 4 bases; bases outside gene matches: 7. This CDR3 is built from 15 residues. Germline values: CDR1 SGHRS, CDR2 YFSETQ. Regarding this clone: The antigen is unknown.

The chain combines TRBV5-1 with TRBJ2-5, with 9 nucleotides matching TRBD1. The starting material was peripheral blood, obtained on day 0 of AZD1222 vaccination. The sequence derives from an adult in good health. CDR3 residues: CASSSGQGFGETQYF. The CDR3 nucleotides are TGCGCCAGCAGCTCGGGACAGGGCTTTGGAGAGACCCAGTACTTC.